This T cell receptor beta chain was profiled in a study of glioma-infiltrating T cells after dendritic cell vaccination. Per germline, CDR1 SGDLS and CDR2 YYNGEE. V lost 2 bases, J lost 6 bases, and 7 bases stayed unmatched. The CDR3 sequence is 14 residues long. Using immunoSEQ multiplex PCR, the repertoire was profiled, and TCRdb retains in-frame clones only, with some absent. The sample lists about 90,000 clones, roughly four fifths occurring once. The time point: after dendritic cell vaccination, including at tumor progression/relapse. Only patients with spare fresh-frozen tumor and over two years of follow-up were included. PBMC sampling occurred before vaccination, two weeks after the third dose, and at progression.

This TCR derives from a human donor with glioblastoma. This specimen was blood, taken after dendritic cell vaccination. V gene TRBV9 combines with J gene TRBJ1-2; 7 positions match TRBD1. CDR3 region: CASSVDGRGDGYTF. The CDR3 DNA reads TGTGCCAGCAGCGTCGACGGCAGGGGGGATGGCTACACCTTC.